Listed below are T cell receptor beta chains from one sample, sequenced in a study of T cell clones after liver transplantation. Method: immunoSEQ multiplex PCR; TCRdb's copy keeps in-frame clones and lacks some. The sample yields about 18,000 clones, 80% to 90% seen once. The sequenced sample was CD8+ T cells from blood, obtained before liver transplant. Receptors were obtained from a human donor who received a liver transplant. Both conserved end residues are part of each CDR3. Each record gives: clone size, J gene, V gene, D gene, CDR3 DNA, CDR3 protein. D genes are given only for firm matches. Part of the rows lack a size; the others show once, few, many or a class for expanded clones.

abundance: NA
j_gene: TRBJ1-2
v_gene: TRBV5-6
d_gene: NA
CDR3nt: TGTGCCAGCAGCCAAACCGGGGTCCATGGCTACACCTTC
CDR3aa: CASSQTGVHGYTF

abundance: NA
j_gene: TRBJ2-1
v_gene: TRBV5-4
d_gene: TRBD2
CDR3nt: TGTGCCAGCAGCCCCTACCCTAGCGGGAGTTACAATGAGCAGTTCTTC
CDR3aa: CASSPYPSGSYNEQFF

abundance: NA
j_gene: TRBJ2-1
v_gene: TRBV7-3
d_gene: TRBD2
CDR3nt: TGTGCCAGCAGCCTAACTAGCGGGATCGACAATGAGCAGTTCTTC
CDR3aa: CASSLTSGIDNEQFF

abundance: NA
j_gene: TRBJ1-1
v_gene: TRBV15
d_gene: NA
CDR3nt: TGTGCCACCAGCACTAACAGGTGGGACGGGGCTTTCTTT
CDR3aa: CATSTNRWDGAFF

abundance: NA
j_gene: TRBJ2-7
v_gene: TRBV18
d_gene: TRBD2
CDR3nt: TGTGCCAGCTCACCCGGGACAGGGACTAGCGGACTTTCCTACGAGCAGTACTTC
CDR3aa: CASSPGTGTSGLSYEQYF

abundance: NA
j_gene: TRBJ1-5
v_gene: TRBV19
d_gene: TRBD1
CDR3nt: TGTGCCAGCACCGATGGGACAGAGAATCAGCCCCAGCATTTT
CDR3aa: CASTDGTENQPQHF

abundance: NA
j_gene: TRBJ2-5
v_gene: TRBV9
d_gene: TRBD2
CDR3nt: TGTGCCAGTAACCCCGGGACTAGCGGGAGTGAGACCCAGTACTTC
CDR3aa: CASNPGTSGSETQYF

abundance: NA
j_gene: TRBJ2-2
v_gene: TRBV7-3
d_gene: NA
CDR3nt: TGTGCCAGGGGGGGGAACACCGGGGAGCTGTTTTTT
CDR3aa: CARGGNTGELFF

abundance: NA
j_gene: TRBJ2-7
v_gene: TRBV28
d_gene: TRBD2
CDR3nt: TGTGCCAGCAGTTTAGGACTAGCGGGGGACGAGCAGTACTTC
CDR3aa: CASSLGLAGDEQYF

abundance: NA
j_gene: TRBJ2-5
v_gene: TRBV5-4
d_gene: NA
CDR3nt: TGTGCCAGCAGCCCTGGAGGGGGGGAGACCCAGTACTTC
CDR3aa: CASSPGGGETQYF

abundance: NA
j_gene: TRBJ1-1
v_gene: TRBV9
d_gene: NA
CDR3nt: TGTGCCAGCAGGACGTTGAACACTGAAGCTTTCTTT
CDR3aa: CASRTLNTEAFF

abundance: NA
j_gene: TRBJ1-1
v_gene: TRBV5-4
d_gene: TRBD1
CDR3nt: TGTGCCAGCAGCTCAGGGGGCTCCACTGAAGCTTTCTTT
CDR3aa: CASSSGGSTEAFF

abundance: few
j_gene: TRBJ2-7
v_gene: TRBV4-1
d_gene: TRBD1
CDR3nt: TGCGCCAGCAGCTTTACCGGGACAGGGTCCCTCTACGAGCAGTACTTC
CDR3aa: CASSFTGTGSLYEQYF

abundance: NA
j_gene: TRBJ2-3
v_gene: TRBV28
d_gene: TRBD2
CDR3nt: TGTGCCAGCAGTTTTGAGGATCGCGGGAGCGCAGATACGCAGTATTTT
CDR3aa: CASSFEDRGSADTQYF

abundance: NA
j_gene: TRBJ2-2
v_gene: TRBV28
d_gene: NA
CDR3nt: TGTGCCAGCGCCGGACTAAAGAACACCGGGGAGCTGTTTTTT
CDR3aa: CASAGLKNTGELFF

abundance: NA
j_gene: TRBJ2-7
v_gene: TRBV13
d_gene: NA
CDR3nt: TGTGCCAGCAGCCCTCGGATGGCACCCCCGAACGAGCAGTACTTC
CDR3aa: CASSPRMAPPNEQYF

abundance: NA
j_gene: TRBJ1-1
v_gene: TRBV6-6
d_gene: TRBD1
CDR3nt: TGTGCCAGCGGGACAGCGAACACTGAAGCTTTCTTT
CDR3aa: CASGTANTEAFF

abundance: NA
j_gene: TRBJ2-1
v_gene: TRBV19
d_gene: NA
CDR3nt: TGTGCCAGTAGTCCGGGACCCCTGGGGAATGAGCAGTTCTTC
CDR3aa: CASSPGPLGNEQFF

abundance: NA
j_gene: TRBJ2-1
v_gene: TRBV7-9
d_gene: TRBD2
CDR3nt: TGTGCCAGCAACCCTAGCGGGAGGCCTAGAGACAATGAGCAGTTCTTC
CDR3aa: CASNPSGRPRDNEQFF

abundance: NA
j_gene: TRBJ2-1
v_gene: TRBV4-1
d_gene: TRBD2
CDR3nt: TGCGCCAGCAGCCAAATTGCCGGACTAGCGGGATGGGGCAATGAGCAGTTCTTC
CDR3aa: CASSQIAGLAGWGNEQFF

abundance: NA
j_gene: TRBJ1-1
v_gene: TRBV15
d_gene: NA
CDR3nt: TGTGCCACCAGCAGAGATCTTGGGGGGTTGACTGAAGCTTTCTTT
CDR3aa: CATSRDLGGLTEAFF

abundance: NA
j_gene: TRBJ2-7
v_gene: TRBV7-9
d_gene: TRBD2
CDR3nt: TGTGCCAGCAGCCCCCGGACTAGCGGGATCTACGAGCAGTACTTC
CDR3aa: CASSPRTSGIYEQYF

abundance: NA
j_gene: TRBJ1-2
v_gene: TRBV27
d_gene: TRBD1
CDR3nt: TGTGCCAGCAGGACAGGGGGTGGCTATGGCTACACCTTC
CDR3aa: CASRTGGGYGYTF